These 11 T cell receptor beta chains originate from one sample sequenced in a study of T cells expressing NK-cell markers. TCRdb re-called the 5' RACE reads; one entry per CDR3 protein, DNA not given. The listing records roughly 170,000 distinct CDR3 sequences. The specimen sequenced was blood T cells: a sorted CD56 or NKG2C T cell subset, CD4+ or CD8+ T cells, or bulk PBMC T cells (not recorded which). The receptor set was obtained from a woman between 18 and 69 years old in good health.

This chain links TRBV4-1 with TRBJ2-5; the TRBD2 assignment by TCRdb is unverifiable without DNA. The CDR3 runs 17 residues. Germline CDR1 and CDR2: MGHRA and YSYEKL. CDR3 residues: CASSQGTSGILQETQYF.

The rearrangement uses TRBV20-1 and TRBJ2-7; TCRdb picks TRBD2, but there is no DNA to check that call. Germline CDR1 reads DFQATT; CDR2 reads SNEGSKA (reference sequence). There are 14 residues in the CDR3. The CDR3 here is CSARVLAGGTEQYF.

J is TRBJ1-2 and V is TRBV6-5; the TCRdb call, TRBD1, lacks DNA for checking. Germline V gives CDR1 MNHEY, CDR2 SVGAGI. This CDR3 is built from 15 residues. The CDR3 sequence: CASSLRGGVNYGYTF.

J is TRBJ2-3 and V is TRBV7-6; the TCRdb D gene call, TRBD2, has no DNA to confirm it. Looked up from germline, CDR1 is SGHVS and CDR2 is FNYEAQ. The CDR3 is made up of 13 amino acids. Here the CDR3 reads CASSLKAADTQYF.

This rearrangement joins TRBV5-1 to TRBJ2-5; TCRdb picks TRBD1, but there is no DNA to check that call. The CDR3 sequence is 16 residues long. The germline V gene has CDR1 SGHRS and CDR2 YFSETQ. The CDR3 sequence: CASSIQGATPQETQYF.

The chain carries TRBV5-1 and TRBJ1-1; TCRdb names TRBD1, which stays unverified in the absence of DNA. This CDR3 is built from 14 residues. CDR1 SGHRS and CDR2 YFSETQ come from the germline V gene. CDR3 region: CASSSNTGGTEAFF.

This sequence joins TRBV5-1 and TRBJ2-1; without DNA, the TCRdb call of TRBD2 cannot be checked. The CDR3 is made up of 18 amino acids. Germline lookup yields CDR1 SGHRS and CDR2 YFSETQ. The CDR3 spells CASSLGVLAGAAYNEQFF.

This rearrangement joins TRBV7-9 to TRBJ2-3. Germline V gene lookup returns CDR1 SEHNR and CDR2 FQNEAQ (reference sequence). The CDR3 totals 16 residues. CDR3 region: CASSLALIGSTDTQYF.

CDR3 in amino acids: CASSPPTQGEVAFF. The V call is TRBV18, the J call TRBJ1-1; the D call of TRBD1 rests on TCRdb alone, since no DNA is present to check it. This CDR3 comprises 14 residues. Germline V gene lookup returns CDR1 KGHSH and CDR2 LQKENI.

The chain uses TRBV6-5 and TRBJ1-5. Germline CDR1 reads MNHEY; CDR2 reads SVGAGI. This CDR3 has 14 residues. The CDR3: CASSYSIDYQPQHF.

The V and J genes are TRBV5-1 and TRBJ2-7. Germline-derived CDR1 and CDR2 are SGHRS and YFSETQ. This CDR3 is 14 amino acids long. The CDR3 loop is CASSLEGRQAEQYF.